The rows below give T cell receptor beta chains drawn from one sample of a study of T cell changes during pregnancy in multiple sclerosis. TCRdb's table, derived via immunoSEQ multiplex PCR, lists solely in-frame clones and lacks some. The data show about 49,000 clones, roughly 92% seen once. Sequenced here: CD8+ T cells from peripheral blood mononuclear cells, sampled before pregnancy. The receptors stem from a female donor with multiple sclerosis, enrolled in a pregnancy study. Both conserved end residues are part of each CDR3. D genes are given only for firm matches. A row's size may be missing; if present it is once, few, many or a size class.

V gene,J gene,D gene,clone size,CDR3 length,CDR3 protein,CDR3 DNA
TRBV6-4,TRBJ2-1,TRBD2,-,16,CASSDSASGDYNEQFF,TGTGCCAGCAGTGACTCGGCTAGCGGAGACTACAATGAGCAGTTCTTC
TRBV4-1,TRBJ2-4,TRBD2,-,15,CASSQDVREGNIQYF,TGCGCCAGCAGCCAAGATGTACGGGAGGGAAACATTCAGTACTTC
TRBV2,TRBJ1-5,-,-,13,CASSGTANQPQHF,TGTGCCAGCAGTGGGACAGCAAATCAGCCCCAGCATTTT
TRBV11-1,TRBJ2-5,TRBD1,once,17,CASSFTGVLVSQETQYF,TGTGCCAGCAGCTTTACAGGGGTCTTAGTCTCCCAAGAGACCCAGTACTTC
TRBV10-3,TRBJ1-1,-,-,14,CAISGSGTPTEAFF,TGTGCCATCAGTGGCTCCGGGACACCAACTGAAGCTTTCTTT
TRBV27,TRBJ2-3,-,-,13,CASSLKLVDTQYF,TGTGCCAGCAGTTTAAAGCTAGTGGATACGCAGTATTTT
TRBV19,TRBJ2-7,-,-,14,CASSIMGALSEQYF,TGTGCCAGTAGTATTATGGGGGCGCTGAGCGAGCAGTACTTC
TRBV7-9,TRBJ2-1,-,-,13,CASSASDSGEPFF,TGTGCCAGCAGCGCGTCCGACTCGGGGGAGCCGTTCTTC
TRBV7-9,TRBJ2-7,-,-,13,CASSPTASYEQYF,TGTGCCAGCAGCCCGACAGCTTCCTACGAGCAGTACTTC
TRBV7-9,TRBJ2-1,TRBD2,-,16,CASRDGLAGLWDEQFF,TGTGCCAGCAGAGACGGACTAGCGGGACTTTGGGATGAGCAGTTCTTC
TRBV6-1,TRBJ2-7,TRBD2,-,15,CASSEARDYYYEQYF,TGTGCCAGCAGTGAAGCCCGGGACTATTACTACGAGCAGTACTTC
TRBV14,TRBJ2-1,TRBD2,-,16,CASSLIPGLAGHEQFF,TGTGCCAGCAGCCTCATCCCGGGACTAGCGGGACATGAGCAGTTCTTC
TRBV5-4,TRBJ1-2,-,-,18,CASSSAQGTISYDYGYTF,TGTGCCAGCAGCTCGGCCCAGGGCACCATCTCCTATGACTATGGCTACACCTTC
TRBV15,TRBJ1-2,-,-,14,CATSRASTSYGYTF,TGTGCCACCAGCAGAGCTAGCACGTCATATGGCTACACCTTC
TRBV27,TRBJ1-5,TRBD1,-,15,CASSFYRGANQPQHF,TGTGCCAGCAGTTTCTACAGGGGAGCCAATCAGCCCCAGCATTTT
TRBV18,TRBJ1-3,-,-,15,CASSLDGSSGNTIYF,TGTGCCAGCTCACTTGACGGGTCCTCTGGAAACACCATATATTTT
TRBV9,TRBJ1-1,-,medium-sized,13,CASSGQANTEAFF,TGTGCCAGCAGCGGGCAGGCGAACACTGAAGCTTTCTTT
TRBV19,TRBJ2-7,-,-,12,CASSPGTYEQYF,TGTGCCAGTAGCCCAGGGACCTACGAGCAGTACTTC
TRBV28,TRBJ1-5,-,-,18,CASSLAGAGGDSNQPQHF,TGTGCCAGCAGTTTAGCCGGGGCAGGCGGGGATAGCAATCAGCCCCAGCATTTT
TRBV19,TRBJ2-3,TRBD2,-,12,CASREGTDTQYF,TGTGCCTCCAGGGAGGGGACAGATACGCAGTATTTT
TRBV7-3,TRBJ2-3,-,once,14,CASSLGQATDTQYF,TGTGCCAGCAGCTTAGGGCAGGCCACAGATACGCAGTATTTT
TRBV11-2,TRBJ2-1,TRBD2,-,13,CASAGESYNEQFF,TGTGCCAGCGCGGGAGAGAGCTACAATGAGCAGTTCTTC
TRBV6-5,TRBJ2-3,TRBD1,-,14,CASSTGGAGDTQYF,TGTGCCAGCAGCACAGGGGGCGCGGGAGATACGCAGTATTTT
TRBV18,TRBJ2-7,TRBD2,once,19,CASSPPDGSGRGRSYEQYF,TGTGCCAGCTCACCCCCCGACGGTAGCGGGAGGGGCAGGAGTTACGAGCAGTACTTC
TRBV5-6,TRBJ2-3,TRBD2,once,15,CASSSGTSGTDTQYF,TGTGCCAGCAGCTCCGGGACTAGCGGAACAGATACGCAGTATTTT
TRBV5-4,TRBJ2-1,TRBD1,-,15,CASSQVRGSYNEQFF,TGTGCCAGCAGCCAGGTCAGGGGGAGCTACAATGAGCAGTTCTTC
TRBV5-6,TRBJ2-7,TRBD2,-,14,CASSSGTSNYEQYF,TGTGCCAGCAGCTCCGGGACTAGCAACTACGAGCAGTACTTC
TRBV29-1,TRBJ1-4,-,-,14,CSVEDPSTNEKLFF,TGCAGCGTTGAAGATCCATCAACTAATGAAAAACTGTTTTTT
TRBV7-9,TRBJ2-1,TRBD1,-,15,CASSGGQGTYNEQFF,TGTGCCAGCAGCGGGGGACAGGGGACTTACAATGAGCAGTTCTTC
TRBV9,TRBJ2-1,-,-,16,CASSPPSGAFYNEQFF,TGTGCCAGCAGCCCACCGAGTGGGGCCTTCTACAATGAGCAGTTCTTC
TRBV19,TRBJ2-1,TRBD1,-,18,CASSIGRQGAPSYNEQFF,TGTGCCAGTAGTATAGGTCGACAGGGTGCTCCCTCCTACAATGAGCAGTTCTTC
TRBV11-2,TRBJ2-7,TRBD1,-,15,CASSPQTGLNIEQYF,TGTGCCAGCAGCCCACAGACAGGGCTTAATATCGAGCAGTACTTC
TRBV29-1,TRBJ2-7,TRBD1,-,13,CSVVGQGAYEQYF,TGCAGCGTTGTTGGACAGGGGGCCTACGAGCAGTACTTC
TRBV19,TRBJ1-5,TRBD1,-,14,CASSLGTVSQPQHF,TGTGCCAGTAGCCTAGGGACAGTAAGCCAGCCCCAGCATTTT
TRBV7-9,TRBJ1-1,TRBD1,-,12,CASSGTVTEAFF,TGTGCCAGCTCCGGGACAGTCACTGAAGCTTTCTTT
TRBV14,TRBJ1-1,-,-,14,CASRHTGRNTEAFF,TGTGCCAGCAGACACACAGGGAGGAACACTGAAGCTTTCTTT
TRBV5-4,TRBJ2-7,-,-,11,CASSSMDEQYF,TGTGCCAGCAGCAGCATGGACGAGCAGTACTTC